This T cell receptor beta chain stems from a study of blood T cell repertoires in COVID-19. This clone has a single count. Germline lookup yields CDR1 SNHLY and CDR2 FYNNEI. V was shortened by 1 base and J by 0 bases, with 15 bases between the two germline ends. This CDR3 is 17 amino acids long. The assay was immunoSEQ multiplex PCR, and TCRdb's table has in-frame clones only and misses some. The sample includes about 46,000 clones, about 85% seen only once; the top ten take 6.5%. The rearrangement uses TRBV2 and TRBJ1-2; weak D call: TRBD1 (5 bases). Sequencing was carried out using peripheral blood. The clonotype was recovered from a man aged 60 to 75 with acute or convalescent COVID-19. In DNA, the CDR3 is TGTGCCAGCAGTGAAGTTCTTGGGGGGAGAACTAACTATGGCTACACCTTC. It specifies CASSEVLGGRTNYGYTF.